These 11 T cell receptor beta chains came from one sample sequenced in a study of cytotoxic CD8 clonotypes in ibrutinib-treated CLL. Method: immunoSEQ multiplex PCR; TCRdb's copy keeps in-frame clones and lacks some. The sample has over 20,000 clones, around 72% seen once. The sequenced sample was PBMCs, obtained before ibrutinib treatment. All receptors derive from a human donor with chronic lymphocytic leukemia.

The rearrangement joins TRBV9 to TRBJ1-1; D perhaps matches TRBD1 (5 bases). The germline V gene has CDR1 SGDLS and CDR2 YYNGEE. Trimming removed 4 bases from V and 5 bases from J, with 18 bases in between. The CDR3 runs to 15 residues. The CDR3 DNA is TGTGCCAGCAGCCCGAGCGGGTCGGGGCCGACTGAAGCTTTCTTT. This encodes CASSPSGSGPTEAFF.

The V and J genes are TRBV5-6 and TRBJ1-5; 7 bases match TRBD1. The CDR3 runs 15 residues. V was clipped by 0 bases and J by 6 bases; unmatched bases: 6. Germline CDR1 and CDR2: SGHDT and YYEEEE. CDR3 bases: TGTGCCAGCAGCTTGGGCAGGGGGATCCGTCAGCCCCAGCATTTT. Its translation: CASSLGRGIRQPQHF.

The genes are TRBV9 and TRBJ1-6; D gene ambiguous. Germline CDR1 SGDLS, CDR2 YYNGEE. This CDR3 comprises 14 residues. V lost 0 bases and J 10 bases, leaving 11 bases between the germline ends. CDR3 residues: CASSVEDLRSPLHF. The CDR3 DNA sequence: TGTGCCAGCAGCGTAGAAGATTTAAGATCACCCCTCCACTTT. The full variable domain, in which reference TRBV9 and TRBJ1-6 provide the parts outside the CDR3, is DSGVTQTPKHLITATGQRVTLRCSPRSGDLSVYWYQQSLDQGLQFLIQYYNGEERAKGNILERFSAQQFPDLHSELNLSSLELGDSALYFCASSVEDLRSPLHFGNGTRLTVT.

The genes are TRBV4-1 and TRBJ1-1, with D perhaps matching TRBD1 (5 bases). V was shortened by 5 bases and J by 8 bases, with 21 bases between the two germline ends. The germline V gene encodes CDR1 MGHRA and CDR2 YSYEKL. CDR3 length equals 15 residues. The CDR3 sequence is CASSRGLGASLEAFF. The CDR3 nucleotides read TGCGCCAGCAGCAGGGGCCTGGGAGCCTCTTTAGAAGCTTTCTTT.

V is TRBV6-5 and J is TRBJ1-5; D may be TRBD1 (5 bases). CDR3 length: 15 amino acids. V was shortened by 5 bases and J by 4 bases, with 15 bases between the two germline ends. Per germline, CDR1 MNHEY and CDR2 SVGAGI. The CDR3 region has the DNA TGTGCCAGCAGTCAAACAGGAACGCCTAATCAGCCCCAGCATTTT. Translation gives CASSQTGTPNQPQHF.

The chain uses TRBV6-5 and TRBJ2-1, with 8 bases that match TRBD2. V trimming: 0 bases; J trimming: 5 bases; junction bases outside the gene matches: 6. Germline CDR1 reads MNHEY; CDR2 reads SVGAGI. The CDR3 runs 16 residues. CDR3 nucleotide sequence: TGTGCCAGCAGTTACTCCCGGACTAGCAGTAACAATGAGCAGTTCTTC. It is translated as CASSYSRTSSNNEQFF.

The chain combines TRBV11-2 with TRBJ1-6; 8 nucleotides agree with TRBD1. The CDR3 runs to 17 residues. CDR1 is SGHAT, CDR2 FQNNGV, per germline. Trimming cost V 5 bases and J 2 bases; bases outside gene matches: 8. CDR3 nucleotides: TGTGCCAGCAGCCCGCAGGGGGCCAGCGCCTATAATTCACCCCTCCACTTT. This sequence encodes CASSPQGASAYNSPLHF.

The rearrangement uses TRBV18 and TRBJ2-3, with 9 bases matching TRBD1. The CDR3 loop spans 16 amino acids. Trimming took 6 bases from V and 3 from J; bases not matched to a gene: 10. Germline V CDR1 and CDR2: KGHSH, LQKENI. The CDR3 DNA reads TGTGCCAGCTCTCGATTCGGGACAGGGTTAACAGATACGCAGTATTTT. Residues: CASSRFGTGLTDTQYF.

On this clone itself: Other DNA sequences in this sample translate to the same CDR3. The chain combines TRBV9 with TRBJ1-1; TRBD1 is a possible D gene (6 bases). The CDR3 sequence is 13 residues long. Trimming shortened V by 3 bases and J by 0 bases, and 6 bases separated the two germline ends. CDR1 and CDR2 (germline): SGDLS, YYNGEE. The CDR3 spells CASSGTVNTEAFF. In DNA form, the CDR3 reads TGTGCCAGCAGCGGGACAGTGAACACTGAAGCTTTCTTT.

J is TRBJ2-7 and V is TRBV6-6, with D tentatively TRBD2 (6 bases). Per germline, CDR1 MNHNY and CDR2 SVGAGI (reference sequence). The V and J ends lost 2 bases and 12 bases respectively, with 14 bases between them. The CDR3 runs 12 residues. CDR3 sequence (DNA): TGTGCCAGCAGTTACCCCGGGGACTTTCCGTACTTC. Amino acid sequence: CASSYPGDFPYF.

This clone is a singleton in its sample. The chain links TRBV19 to TRBJ1-1, with D tentatively TRBD1 (5 bases). This CDR3 has 16 amino acids. Germline values: CDR1 LNHDA, CDR2 SQIVND (reference sequence). Trimming removed 1 base at V and 1 base at J, with 13 bases between. CDR3 coding DNA: TGTGCCAGTAGTATAGGGAGCTACAGGAGGAACACTGAAGCTTTCTTT. This translates into CASSIGSYRRNTEAFF.